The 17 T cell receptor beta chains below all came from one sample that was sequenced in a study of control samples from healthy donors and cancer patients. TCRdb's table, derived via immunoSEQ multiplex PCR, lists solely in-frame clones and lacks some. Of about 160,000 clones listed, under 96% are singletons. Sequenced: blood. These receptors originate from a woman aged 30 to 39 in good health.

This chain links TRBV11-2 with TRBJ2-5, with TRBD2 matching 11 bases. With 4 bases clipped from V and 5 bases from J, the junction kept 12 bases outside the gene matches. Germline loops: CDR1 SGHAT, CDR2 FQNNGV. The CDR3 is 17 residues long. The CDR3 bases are TGTGCCAGCAGCTGGACCGGGACTAGCGGCGGGGATGAGACCCAGTACTTC. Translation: CASSWTGTSGGDETQYF. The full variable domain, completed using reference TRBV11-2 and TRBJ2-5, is EAGVAQSPRYKIIEKRQSVAFWCNPISGHATLYWYQQILGQGPKLLIQFQNNGVVDDSQLPKDRFSAERLKGVDSTLKIQPAKLEDSAVYLCASSWTGTSGGDETQYFGPGTRLLVL.

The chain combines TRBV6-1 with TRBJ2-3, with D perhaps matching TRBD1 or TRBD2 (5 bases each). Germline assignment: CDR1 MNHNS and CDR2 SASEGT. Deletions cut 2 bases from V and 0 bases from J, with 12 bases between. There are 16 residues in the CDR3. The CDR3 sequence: CASSERGAVSTDTQYF. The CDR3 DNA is TGTGCCAGCAGTGAAAGGGGAGCGGTTAGCACAGATACGCAGTATTTT.

CDR3 amino acids: CASSSSGRGSYEQYF. The CDR3 DNA follows: TGCGCCAGCAGCTCTAGCGGGAGGGGTTCCTACGAGCAGTACTTC. This chain joins TRBV5-1 and TRBJ2-7; 12 positions agree with TRBD2. V dropped 3 bases and J dropped 1; count of bases not matched to a gene: 2. The CDR3 length is 15 residues. Germline CDR1 and CDR2: SGHRS and YFSETQ.

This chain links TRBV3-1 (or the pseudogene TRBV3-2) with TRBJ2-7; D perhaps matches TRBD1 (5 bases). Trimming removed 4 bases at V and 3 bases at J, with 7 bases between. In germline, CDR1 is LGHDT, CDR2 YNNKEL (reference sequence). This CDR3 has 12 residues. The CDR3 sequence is CASSRQGYEQYF. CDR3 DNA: TGTGCCAGCAGCCGCCAGGGCTACGAGCAGTACTTC.

CDR3 amino acids: CASSDYTGYGYTF. The DNA of the CDR3 is TGTGCCAGCTCCGACTACACCGGCTATGGCTACACCTTC. This chain uses TRBV25-1 with TRBJ1-2; D ambiguous. Germline lookup yields CDR1 MGHDK and CDR2 SYGVNS. V shed 8 bases and J shed 4 bases, with 14 bases lying between them. CDR3 length equals 13 residues.

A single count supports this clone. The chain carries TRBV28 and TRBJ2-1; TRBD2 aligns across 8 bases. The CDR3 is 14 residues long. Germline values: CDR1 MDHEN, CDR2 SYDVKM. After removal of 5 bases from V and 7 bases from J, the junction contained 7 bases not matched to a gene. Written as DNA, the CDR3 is TGTGCCAGCAGTCCCTCGGGAGGGAGAAATGAGCAGTTCTTC. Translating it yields CASSPSGGRNEQFF.

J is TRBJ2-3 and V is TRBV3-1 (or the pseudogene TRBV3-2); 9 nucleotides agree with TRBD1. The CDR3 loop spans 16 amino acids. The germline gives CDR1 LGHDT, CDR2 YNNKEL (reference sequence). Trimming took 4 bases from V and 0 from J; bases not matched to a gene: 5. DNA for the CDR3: TGTGCCAGCAGCCGTCAGGGGACAGGGAGCACAGATACGCAGTATTTT. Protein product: CASSRQGTGSTDTQYF.

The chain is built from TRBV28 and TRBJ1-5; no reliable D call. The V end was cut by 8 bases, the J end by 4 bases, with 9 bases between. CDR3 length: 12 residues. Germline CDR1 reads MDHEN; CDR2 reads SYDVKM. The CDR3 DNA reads TGTGCCAGCGACGGACTAAATCAGCCCCAGCATTTT. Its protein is CASDGLNQPQHF.

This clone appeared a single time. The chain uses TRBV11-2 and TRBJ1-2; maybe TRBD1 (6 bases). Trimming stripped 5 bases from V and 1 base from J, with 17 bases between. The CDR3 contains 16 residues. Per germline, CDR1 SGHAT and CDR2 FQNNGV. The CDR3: CASSTLSGHFNYGYTF. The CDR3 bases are TGTGCCAGCAGCACTCTTTCGGGACACTTTAACTATGGCTACACCTTC.

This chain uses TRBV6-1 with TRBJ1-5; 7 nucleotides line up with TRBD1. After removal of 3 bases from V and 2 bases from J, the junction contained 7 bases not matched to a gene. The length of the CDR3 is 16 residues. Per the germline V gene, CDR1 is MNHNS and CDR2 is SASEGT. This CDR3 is CASSEEGASGNQPQHF. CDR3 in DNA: TGTGCCAGCAGTGAGGAGGGGGCGTCGGGCAATCAGCCCCAGCATTTT.

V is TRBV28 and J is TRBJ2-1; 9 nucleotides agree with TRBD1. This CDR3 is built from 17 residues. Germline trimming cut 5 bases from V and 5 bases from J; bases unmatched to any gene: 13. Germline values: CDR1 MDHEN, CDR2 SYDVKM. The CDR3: CASSRLPWTGDNNEQFF. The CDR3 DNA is TGTGCCAGCAGTCGACTCCCTTGGACAGGGGATAACAATGAGCAGTTCTTC.

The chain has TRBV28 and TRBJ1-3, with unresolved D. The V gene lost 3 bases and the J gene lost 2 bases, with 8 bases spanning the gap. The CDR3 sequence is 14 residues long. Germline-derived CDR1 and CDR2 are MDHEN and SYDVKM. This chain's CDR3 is CASSLDDTGNTIYF. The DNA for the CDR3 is TGTGCCAGCAGTTTGGATGATACTGGAAACACCATATATTTT.

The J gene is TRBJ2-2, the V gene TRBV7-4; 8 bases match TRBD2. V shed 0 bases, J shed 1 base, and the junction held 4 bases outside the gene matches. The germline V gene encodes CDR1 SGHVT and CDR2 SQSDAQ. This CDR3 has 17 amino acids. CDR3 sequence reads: CASSLACLAGNTGELFF. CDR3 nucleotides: TGTGCCAGCAGCTTAGCGTGTCTAGCGGGGAACACCGGGGAGCTGTTTTTT.

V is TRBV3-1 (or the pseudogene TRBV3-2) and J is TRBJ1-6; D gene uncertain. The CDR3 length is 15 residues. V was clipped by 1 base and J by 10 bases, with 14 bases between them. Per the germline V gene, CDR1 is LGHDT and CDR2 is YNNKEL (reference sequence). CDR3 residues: CASSQASPGGSPLHF. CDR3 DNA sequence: TGTGCCAGCAGCCAAGCGTCTCCTGGTGGGTCACCCCTCCACTTT.

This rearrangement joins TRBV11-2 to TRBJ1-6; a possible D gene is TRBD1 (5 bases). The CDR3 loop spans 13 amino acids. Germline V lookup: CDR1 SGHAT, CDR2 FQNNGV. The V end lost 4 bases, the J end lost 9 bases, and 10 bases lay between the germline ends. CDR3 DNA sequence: TGTGCCAGCAGCTCGGCAGGGATTTCACCCCTCCACTTT. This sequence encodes CASSSAGISPLHF. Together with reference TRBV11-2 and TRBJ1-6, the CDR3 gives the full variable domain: EAGVAQSPRYKIIEKRQSVAFWCNPISGHATLYWYQQILGQGPKLLIQFQNNGVVDDSQLPKDRFSAERLKGVDSTLKIQPAKLEDSAVYLCASSSAGISPLHFGNGTRLTVT.

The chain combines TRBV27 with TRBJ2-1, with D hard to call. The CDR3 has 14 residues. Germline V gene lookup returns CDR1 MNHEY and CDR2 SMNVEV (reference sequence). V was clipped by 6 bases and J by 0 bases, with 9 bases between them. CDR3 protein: CASRSRSSYNEQFF. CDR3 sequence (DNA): TGTGCCAGCAGGTCGCGAAGCTCCTACAATGAGCAGTTCTTC.

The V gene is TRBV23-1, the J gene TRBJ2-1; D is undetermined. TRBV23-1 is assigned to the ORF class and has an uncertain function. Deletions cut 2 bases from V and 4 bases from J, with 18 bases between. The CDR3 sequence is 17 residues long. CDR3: CASSQRPDVPRYNEQFF. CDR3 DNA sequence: TGCGCCAGCAGTCAACGCCCGGACGTCCCCCGGTACAATGAGCAGTTCTTC.